A single sample gave rise to the 20 T cell receptor beta chains below, sequenced in a study of tumor-infiltrating lymphocytes in primary liver carcinoma. Using a constant-region primer together with ProtoScript II reverse transcriptase, TCR beta cDNA was made from approximately 0.55 ug of total RNA. Each TCR beta library was derived from three nested multiplex PCR rounds that employed slightly modified ARM-PCR. In the first two PCR rounds, TRBV1-TRBV30 forward primers were paired with a C-beta reverse primer, and each round lasted about 9 cycles. A single record per CDR3 protein comes from TCRdb applying MiXCR to the multiplex PCR reads. Here the sample spans about 48,000 distinct CDR3 sequences, over 70% being singletons. From roughly 20-30 mg of unsorted bulk tissue, DNA and RNA were co-extracted together. The source material was liver tumor tissue from sampling region 3. Regarding subset: tumor region T3, left-lateral pole. The receptors come from a middle-aged man with primary liver carcinoma and hepatitis B virus infection.

As to this clonotype: A much larger clone differs by one base, so this may be a read error. The chain combines TRBV5-1 with TRBJ2-5, with D unclear. Germline CDR1 is SGHRS and CDR2 is YFSETQ. V was shortened by 8 bases and J by 5 bases, with 7 bases between the two germline ends. CDR3 length: 10 residues. CDR3 sequence: CARGEETQYF. The CDR3 region has the DNA TGCGCCAGAGGCGAGGAGACCCAGTACTTC.

This clonotype has a count of ten or more. The V gene is TRBV24-1, the J gene TRBJ1-4; D ambiguous. The V end was cut by 5 bases, the J end by 5 bases, with 5 bases between. Germline V gene lookup returns CDR1 KGHDR and CDR2 SFDVKD. This CDR3 contains 12 residues. This CDR3 is CATSAANEKLFF. The CDR3 bases are TGTGCCACCAGTGCAGCGAATGAAAAACTGTTTTTT.

Turning to this clonotype: In this CDR3 the conserved last residue, phenylalanine or tryptophan, is missing, so a read error is likely. The chain couples TRBV19 to TRBJ2-7; no reliable D call. Germline lookup yields CDR1 LNHDA and CDR2 SQIVND (reference sequence). CDR3 length equals 15 residues. The V end lost 3 bases, the J end lost 3 bases, and 15 bases lay between the germline ends. The DNA for the CDR3 is TGTGCCAGTAGTATCTCTCTGAGTAGGTTCTACGAGCAGTACCTC. It is translated as CASSISLSRFYEQYL.

This clonotype occurred a few times. CDR3 protein: CASSPGQSRGEKLFF. The CDR3, as DNA: TGTGCCAGCAGCCCGGGACAGTCTCGGGGTGAAAAACTGTTTTTT. The chain joins TRBV7-2 to TRBJ1-4; 7 positions match TRBD1. V was pared by 5 bases and J by 7 bases, with 10 bases of the junction left unmatched. Germline CDR1 reads SGHTA; CDR2 reads FQGNSA. The CDR3 spans 15 residues.

Comments on this clonotype: Germline is not matched at one junction end, which may reflect a read error. V and J are TRBV11-2 and TRBJ2-1; D not resolved. The CDR3 is 14 residues long. Germline CDR1 SGHAT, CDR2 FQNNGV. DNA for the CDR3: TGTGCCAGCGGCTTAGAGCGAGAATACAATGAGCATTTCTTC. Its translation is CASGLEREYNEHFF.

This clonotype was picked up many times. V gene TRBV28 combines with J gene TRBJ2-1, with TRBD2 matching 11 bases. Trimming at V came to 7 bases and at J to 4 bases, leaving 12 bases not matched to a gene. The length of the CDR3 is 17 residues. Germline CDR1 reads MDHEN; CDR2 reads SYDVKM. The CDR3: CASTGGGGLADYNEQFF. The CDR3 DNA sequence: TGTGCCAGCACTGGAGGGGGGGGACTAGCGGATTACAATGAGCAGTTCTTC.

The rearrangement links TRBV29-1 to TRBJ2-7; 8 positions agree with TRBD2. Germline V gives CDR1 SQVTM, CDR2 ANQGSEA. J was trimmed by 0 bases and V by 8 bases; bases with no gene match: 12. The CDR3 is 15 amino acids. The CDR3 is CSPPKGLVVSYEQYF. CDR3 coding DNA: TGCAGCCCCCCGAAGGGACTAGTAGTCTCCTACGAGCAGTACTTC.

With respect to this clonotype: Its ends do not fully match the called genes, so a read error is possible. This CDR3 is CASRPQGYVQYF. The CDR3 bases are TGTGCCAGCAGACCACAGGGCTACGTGCAGTACTTC. The V call is TRBV12-3 or TRBV12-4, the J call TRBJ2-7, with TRBD1 as a possible D gene (6 bases). The CDR3 runs to 12 residues.

Turning to this clonotype: An end of the junction does not agree with germline; a read error may underlie this. The chain joins TRBV4-2 to TRBJ2-7; D is perhaps TRBD1 (5 bases). Germline V lookup: CDR1 LGHNA, CDR2 YNFKEQ. The CDR3 is made up of 15 amino acids. The CDR3: CASSQERTRYYEQYF. The CDR3 nucleotides read TGTGCTAGCAGCCAAGAACGGACAAGATACTACGAGCAGTACTTC.

The chain couples TRBV11-2 to TRBJ2-1, with TRBD1 as a possible D gene (5 bases). The germline V gene has CDR1 SGHAT and CDR2 FQNNGV. The CDR3 totals 13 residues. The CDR3 spells CDSSPRGRSEQFF. CDR3 DNA sequence: TGTGATAGTAGCCCAAGGGGCCGGTCCGAGCAGTTCTTC.

Remarks on this clonotype: Mismatch with germline at one junction end may stem from a read error. V gene TRBV4-2 combines with J gene TRBJ2-7; 10 bases fit TRBD2. This CDR3 has 15 residues. Germline loops: CDR1 LGHNA, CDR2 YNFKEQ. DNA of the CDR3: TGTGCGAGCAGCCAAACAGCGGGAGGGATCTACGAGCAGTACTTC. It encodes CASSQTAGGIYEQYF.

This clonotype was observed at least ten times. The chain combines TRBV5-4 with TRBJ1-2, with 8 bases matching TRBD1. The germline CDR1 and CDR2 sequences are SGHNT and YYREEE (reference sequence). The V and J ends lost 3 bases and 2 bases, in that order; junction bases with no gene match: 3. This CDR3 comprises 14 residues. CDR3 DNA: TGTGCCAGCAGCTCTGGACAGGGAAACTATGGCTACACCTTC. Translation: CASSSGQGNYGYTF.

The V call is TRBV7-9, the J call TRBJ1-3; perhaps TRBD1 as D (5 bases). The CDR3 contains 15 residues. Trimming took off 3 bases at V and 3 bases at J, with 12 bases between the two ends. Germline V lookup: CDR1 SEHNR, CDR2 FQNEAQ (reference sequence). CDR3 in amino acids: CASSFQGVVGNTIYF. CDR3 nucleotides: TGTGCCAGCAGCTTCCAGGGAGTTGTTGGAAACACCATATATTTT.

A remark on this clonotype: Since a much larger clone is just one base distant, this may be a read error. The V call is TRBV6-4, the J call TRBJ2-3; TRBD2 might be the D (5 bases). V shed 2 bases and J shed 0 bases, with 9 bases lying between them. The CDR3 length is 15 residues. Per germline, CDR1 MRHNA and CDR2 SNTAGT. The CDR3 DNA reads as TGTGCCAGCAGTGACACTTGCGGGAGCACAGATACGCAGTATTTT. Its protein is CASSDTCGSTDTQYF.

Of note for this clonotype: A read error is possible here, since a much larger clone lies one base away. The rearrangement uses TRBV9 and TRBJ2-2; tentatively, D is TRBD2 (6 bases). The CDR3 has 16 residues. Germline V gene sequence: CDR1 SGDLS, CDR2 YYNGEE. The V end lost 0 bases, the J end lost 3 bases, and 12 bases lay between the germline ends. CDR3 loop: CASSVGLTGDTGELFF. In DNA form, the CDR3 reads TGTGCCAGCAGCGTAGGGCTAACGGGAGACACCGGGGAGCTGTTTTTT.

This clonotype was detected only once. This may be a read error: a much more frequent sequence differs by one nucleotide. The chain carries TRBV28 and TRBJ2-3; maybe TRBD2 (5 bases). V shed 6 bases and J shed 0 bases, with 16 bases lying between them. Germline CDR1 is MDHEN and CDR2 is SYDVKM. The CDR3 has 16 residues. CDR3 residues: CASRLRRTYSTDTQYF. The CDR3 bases are TGTGCCAGCAGGCTAAGACGGACTTATAGCACAGATACGCAGTATTTT.

This chain joins TRBV7-8 and TRBJ2-3; 8 bases are a match to TRBD2. V shed 11 bases, J shed 14 bases, and the junction held 18 bases outside the gene matches. The CDR3 loop spans 13 amino acids. Germline V gene data show CDR1 as SGHVS and CDR2 as FQNEAQ. The CDR3 DNA reads TGTGCCGGCGGTGTAGCGGGACCAGATACCCGGTATTTT. Translated: CAGGVAGPDTRYF.

To note about this clonotype: A read error is likely, as this CDR3 ends without the conserved phenylalanine or tryptophan. The limits of the CDR3 on the DNA are not certain, so only TCRdb's listed CDR3 is given. The chain has TRBV6-5 and TRBJ2-1. The CDR3 totals 14 residues, both ends included. Germline CDR1 and CDR2: MNHEY and SVGAGI. The chain's CDR3 is CASSYKRADNEKFL.

On this clonotype: At one of its ends the junction is not consistent with the germline gene, which may arise from a read error. This chain links TRBV5-1 with TRBJ2-3; tentatively, D is TRBD2 (5 bases). Germline CDR1 is SGHRS and CDR2 is YFSETQ. The CDR3 is made up of 16 amino acids. CDR3 bases: TGCGCCAGCAACTTGAATCCTAGTGGGAGTGGAGATACGCAGTATTTT. Translated: CASNLNPSGSGDTQYF. Filled out from reference TRBV5-1 and TRBJ2-3, the complete variable domain reads KAGVTQTPRYLIKTRGQQVTLSCSPISGHRSVSWYQQTPGQGLQFLFEYFSETQRNKGNFPGRFSGRQFSNSRSEMNVSTLELGDSALYLCASNLNPSGSGDTQYFGPGTRLTVL.

In regard to this clonotype: At one end the junction does not follow the germline gene, possibly because of a read error. CDR3 DNA sequence: TGTGCTAGCATCTTGGGAGGGGGAACTGAAGCTTTCTTT. Its protein product is CASILGGGTEAFF. The V call is TRBV11-2, the J call TRBJ1-1; D is possibly TRBD1 (6 bases). Germline V lookup: CDR1 SGHAT, CDR2 FQNNGV. The CDR3 is 13 residues long.